This paragraph covers one T cell receptor (beta chain) sequence. The data stem from a study of blood T cell repertoires in COVID-19. Background on the study: The study drew acute and convalescent COVID-19 samples from the United States, Italy and Spain. T cells, B-cell-depleted T cells, or PBMCs supplied cDNA or gDNA.

Per the authors' pipeline: Using reference gene primer amplification, nucleated cell counts were estimated. Profiled with immunoSEQ multiplex PCR; TCRdb holds only in-frame clones, not every one. V, J and clone size were drawn from that table, and D and trimming were deduced from the DNA. Altogether 220,000 or so clones are present, roughly 85% being singletons, with the ten largest covering approximately 4%. Looked up from germline, CDR1 is LNHNV and CDR2 is YYDKDF (reference sequence). V was pared by 0 bases and J by 0 bases, with 3 bases between. The CDR3 is made up of 15 amino acids. J is TRBJ2-6 and V is TRBV15; D gene uncertain. Sequencing was performed on peripheral blood. The source is a woman older than 75 with acute or convalescent COVID-19. The CDR3, as DNA: TGTGCCACCAGCAGAGATCGCTCTGGGGCCAACGTCCTGACTTTC. Translating it yields CATSRDRSGANVLTF.